This TCR beta chain was sequenced during a study of blood T cell repertoires in COVID-19. Study at large: The analysed material was cDNA or gDNA that came from T cells, B-cell-depleted T cells, or PBMCs.

Some clones are missing from TCRdb's copy, which holds only in-frame ones; the method was immunoSEQ multiplex PCR. Of some 200,000 clones in the sample, more than 75% were seen once. The germline CDR1 and CDR2 sequences are SSHAT and FNYEAQ (reference sequence). The CDR3 sequence is 15 residues long. This clone was seen a few times. One junction end disagrees with the germline gene, perhaps due to a read error. Material: peripheral blood. V gene TRBV7-7 combines with J gene TRBJ2-2, with 7 bases identical to TRBD1. The receptor was isolated from a man older than 75 with acute or convalescent COVID-19. The CDR3, as DNA: TGTGCTAGCAGCCGGGACAGCGTTGGAACCGGGGAGCTGTTTTTT. This translates into CASSRDSVGTGELFF.